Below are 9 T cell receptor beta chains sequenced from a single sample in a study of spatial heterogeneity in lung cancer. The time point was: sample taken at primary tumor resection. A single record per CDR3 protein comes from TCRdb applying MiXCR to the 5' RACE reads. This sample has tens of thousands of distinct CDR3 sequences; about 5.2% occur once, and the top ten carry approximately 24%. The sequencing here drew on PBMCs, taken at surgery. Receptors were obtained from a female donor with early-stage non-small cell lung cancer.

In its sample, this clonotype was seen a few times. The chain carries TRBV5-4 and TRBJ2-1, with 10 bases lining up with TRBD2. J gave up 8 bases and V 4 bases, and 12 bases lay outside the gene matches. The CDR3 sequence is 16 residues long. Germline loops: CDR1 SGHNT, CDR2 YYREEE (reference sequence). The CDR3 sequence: CASSPGASGGAYEQFF. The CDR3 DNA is TGTGCCAGCAGCCCTGGAGCTAGCGGGGGAGCGTATGAGCAGTTCTTC.

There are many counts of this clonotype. CDR3 residues: CASSSLQPSGANVLTF. The CDR3 nucleotides are TGTGCCAGCAGTTCTCTACAGCCCTCTGGGGCCAACGTCCTGACTTTC. V gene TRBV28 combines with J gene TRBJ2-6; D is uncertain. The germline CDR1 and CDR2 sequences are MDHEN and SYDVKM. This CDR3 comprises 16 residues. V lost 4 bases and J 0 bases, leaving 10 bases between the germline ends.

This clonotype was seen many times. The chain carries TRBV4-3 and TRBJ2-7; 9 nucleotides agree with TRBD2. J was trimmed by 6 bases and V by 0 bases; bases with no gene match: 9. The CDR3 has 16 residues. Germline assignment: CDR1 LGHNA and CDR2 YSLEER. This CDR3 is CASSQDPSGEKGEQYF. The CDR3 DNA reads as TGCGCCAGCAGCCAAGATCCTAGCGGGGAGAAGGGCGAGCAGTACTTC.

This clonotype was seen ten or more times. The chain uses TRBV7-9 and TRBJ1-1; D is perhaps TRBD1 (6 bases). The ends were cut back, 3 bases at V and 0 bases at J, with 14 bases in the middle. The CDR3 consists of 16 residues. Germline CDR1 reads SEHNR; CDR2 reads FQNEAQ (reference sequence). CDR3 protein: CASSFRVGTLNTEAFF. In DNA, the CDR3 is TGTGCCAGCAGCTTCCGCGTCGGGACATTGAACACTGAAGCTTTCTTT.

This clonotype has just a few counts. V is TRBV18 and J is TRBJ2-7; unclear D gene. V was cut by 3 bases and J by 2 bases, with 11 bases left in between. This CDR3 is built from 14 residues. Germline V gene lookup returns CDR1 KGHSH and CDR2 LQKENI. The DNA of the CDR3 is TGTGCCAGCTCACCCCCGTGGCCCCCCTACGAGCAGTACTTC. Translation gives CASSPPWPPYEQYF.

The CDR3 protein is CASSIVPGLGTGELFF. CDR3 in DNA: TGTGCCAGTAGTATAGTCCCGGGACTAGGGACCGGGGAGCTGTTTTTT. V is TRBV19 and J is TRBJ2-2; 8 bases match TRBD2. Trimming removed 1 base from V and 5 bases from J; junction bases left unmatched: 6. CDR3 length: 16 residues. The germline CDR1 and CDR2 sequences are LNHDA and SQIVND (reference sequence).

The CDR3 DNA is TGCGCCAGCAGCCAAGAGGGACCAGGCAATCAGCCCCAGCATTTT. Translating it yields CASSQEGPGNQPQHF. The chain uses TRBV4-1 and TRBJ1-5; D is possibly TRBD1 (5 bases). The ends were cut back, 0 bases at V and 2 bases at J, with 8 bases in the middle. Germline-derived CDR1 and CDR2 are MGHRA and YSYEKL. There are 15 residues in the CDR3.

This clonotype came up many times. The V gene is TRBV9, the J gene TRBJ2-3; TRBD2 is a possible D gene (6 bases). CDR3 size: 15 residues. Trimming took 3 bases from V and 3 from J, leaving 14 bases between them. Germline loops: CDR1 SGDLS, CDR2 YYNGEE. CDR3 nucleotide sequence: TGTGCCAGCAGCGGACCCCCGGGGGAGACAGATACGCAGTATTTT. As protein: CASSGPPGETDTQYF. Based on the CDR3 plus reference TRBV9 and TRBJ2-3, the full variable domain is DSGVTQTPKHLITATGQRVTLRCSPRSGDLSVYWYQQSLDQGLQFLIQYYNGEERAKGNILERFSAQQFPDLHSELNLSSLELGDSALYFCASSGPPGETDTQYFGPGTRLTVL.

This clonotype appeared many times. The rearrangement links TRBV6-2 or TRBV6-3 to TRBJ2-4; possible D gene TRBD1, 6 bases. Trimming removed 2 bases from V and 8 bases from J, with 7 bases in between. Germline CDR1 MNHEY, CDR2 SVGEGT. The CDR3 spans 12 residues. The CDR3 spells CASSYGTYIQYF. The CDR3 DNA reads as TGTGCCAGCAGTTACGGGACATACATTCAGTACTTC.